Presented here are 30 T cell receptor beta chains from one specimen sequenced in a study of cytomegalovirus exposure and HLA in healthy donors. The PCR made use of 60 Vbeta and 13 Jbeta primers. The data were produced by immunoSEQ multiplex PCR, yet TCRdb's version contains in-frame clones alone and is incomplete. The table has around 110,000 clones, about 80% seen once; the top ten hold 2.5% to 3.5%. Sequencing input: PBMCs. The receptors derive from a woman between 18 and 30 years old in good health and CMV-seropositive.

CDR3 sequence (DNA): TGCGCCAGCAGCGGGGGACAGGGGAACACTGAAGCTTTCTTT. It codes for CASSGGQGNTEAFF. The rearrangement uses TRBV5-1 and TRBJ1-1; TRBD1 aligns across 9 bases. Losses at the gene ends were 4 bases for V and 1 base for J; bases not matched to a gene: 2. CDR3 length: 14 residues. Germline CDR1 is SGHRS and CDR2 is YFSETQ.

The chain is built from TRBV19 and TRBJ2-1, with 7 bases fitting TRBD2. The length of the CDR3 is 17 residues. Germline V gene lookup returns CDR1 LNHDA and CDR2 SQIVND (reference sequence). V gave up 2 bases and J gave up 3 bases; unmatched junction bases: 10. The DNA of the CDR3 is TGTGCCAGTAGTATAAGGCTAGCGGAGCCCTTCTACAATGAGCAGTTCTTC. It encodes CASSIRLAEPFYNEQFF.

V gene TRBV5-1 combines with J gene TRBJ1-5; 9 bases line up with TRBD1. The CDR3 contains 16 residues. Looked up from germline, CDR1 is SGHRS and CDR2 is YFSETQ. V lost 0 bases, J lost 7 bases, and 8 bases stayed unmatched. CDR3 loop: CASSLVGQGEGQPQHF. CDR3 in DNA: TGCGCCAGCAGCTTGGTGGGACAGGGTGAGGGGCAGCCCCAGCATTTT.

This rearrangement joins TRBV19 to TRBJ2-3; 12 nucleotides match TRBD2. The ends lost 5 bases at V and 0 bases at J; junction bases unmatched: 6. Per the germline V gene, CDR1 is LNHDA and CDR2 is SQIVND (reference sequence). The CDR3 is 17 residues long. The CDR3 DNA reads as TGTGCCAGTAGTTTCCGGACTAGCGGGACTAGCACAGATACGCAGTATTTT. Its protein is CASSFRTSGTSTDTQYF.

V and J are TRBV5-8 and TRBJ2-1; possibly TRBD1 for D (5 bases). Germline values: CDR1 SGHTS, CDR2 YDEGEE. The CDR3 runs 16 residues. Trimming took 3 bases from V and 0 from J, leaving 13 bases between them. The CDR3 loop reads CASSSLGVASYNEQFF. The CDR3 nucleotides read TGTGCCAGCAGCTCCCTAGGGGTGGCCTCCTACAATGAGCAGTTCTTC.

The CDR3 coding sequence is TGTGCCAGCAGCCACGGGACAGGAGGAGAAAAACTGTTTTTT. Protein sequence: CASSHGTGGEKLFF. V gene TRBV4-2 combines with J gene TRBJ1-4, with 8 bases that match TRBD1. There are 14 residues in the CDR3. The V segment lost 3 bases and the J segment 8 bases; nucleotides outside the gene matches: 5. Germline V gene lookup returns CDR1 LGHNA and CDR2 YNFKEQ.

The V gene is TRBV21-1, the J gene TRBJ2-1; the table's TRBD2 call for D was not verified on the DNA. TRBV21-1 is marked as a pseudogene. CDR3 size: 19 residues. CDR3 sequence: CASSKGGGRGERGFNEQFF. The CDR3 nucleotides are TGTGCCAGCAGCAAAGGAGGGGGACGGGGGGAAAGAGGGTTCAATGAGCAGTTCTTC.

The chain links TRBV19 to TRBJ2-7, with TRBD2 matching 8 bases. V was clipped by 1 base and J by 3 bases; unmatched bases: 8. In germline, CDR1 is LNHDA, CDR2 SQIVND (reference sequence). CDR3 size: 16 residues. The CDR3 sequence: CASSIVPGGANYEQYF. Written as DNA, the CDR3 is TGTGCCAGTAGTATAGTACCGGGAGGGGCCAACTACGAGCAGTACTTC.

The chain carries TRBV30 and TRBJ2-2, with D possibly TRBD1 on 6 matching bases. CDR3 length: 13 residues. Germline values: CDR1 GTSNPN, CDR2 SVGIG (reference sequence). Trimming cost V 2 bases and J 5 bases, with 9 bases left between them. The CDR3 here is CAWSNRVTGELFF. The CDR3 nucleotides read TGTGCCTGGAGTAACAGGGTGACCGGGGAGCTGTTTTTT.

J is TRBJ2-1 and V is TRBV4-2; D is perhaps TRBD1 (6 bases). CDR3 size: 16 residues. Between the trimmed V and J ends, which lost 3 bases and 4 bases, there was a span of 16 bases. In germline, CDR1 is LGHNA, CDR2 YNFKEQ. This CDR3 reads CASSHITGTHYNEQFF. CDR3 coding DNA: TGTGCCAGCAGCCATATAACCGGGACACATTACAATGAGCAGTTCTTC.

This clone was detected only a few times. The rearrangement uses TRBV5-1 and TRBJ2-5; the match to TRBD1 covers 7 bases. TRBJ2-7 matches the DNA end more closely, so the J call is doubtful. Germline values: CDR1 SGHRS, CDR2 YFSETQ. The CDR3 extends over 18 amino acids. The CDR3 nucleotides are TGCGCCAGCAGTTTGTCGCCCCTCCGGGACAGTCGTGGATACGAGCAGTACTTC. Translating gives CASSLSPLRDSRGYEQYF.

The V and J genes are TRBV28 and TRBJ2-7; 7 bases match TRBD1. The germline gives CDR1 MDHEN, CDR2 SYDVKM. The CDR3 is made up of 14 amino acids. V gave up 7 bases and J gave up 2 bases; unmatched junction bases: 8. CDR3: CASTTGQNAYEQYF. In nucleotides, the CDR3 is TGTGCCAGCACCACGGGACAGAACGCCTACGAGCAGTACTTC. The complete variable domain, with remaining parts taken from reference TRBV28 and TRBJ2-7, reads DVKVTQSSRYLVKRTGEKVFLECVQDMDHENMFWYRQDPGLGLRLIYFSYDVKMKEKGDIPEGYSVSREKKERFSLILESASTNQTSMYLCASTTGQNAYEQYFGPGTRLTVT.

V is TRBV6-5 and J is TRBJ2-7, with a possible D match to TRBD2 (5 bases). This CDR3 has 15 amino acids. Trimming pared 0 bases from V and 4 bases from J, leaving 13 bases between. In germline, CDR1 is MNHEY, CDR2 SVGAGI. CDR3 coding DNA: TGTGCCAGCAGTTACTCGACTATCCGCGGGTACGAGCAGTACTTC. Its protein product is CASSYSTIRGYEQYF.

The CDR3 sequence: CASSLGGLVYEQYF. CDR3 DNA: TGTGCCAGCAGCTTAGGTGGACTAGTCTACGAGCAGTACTTC. The V gene is TRBV7-6, the J gene TRBJ2-5; the match to TRBD2 covers 7 bases. Matching the DNA end better, TRBJ2-7 makes the J call doubtful. CDR3 length: 14 amino acids. The germline gives CDR1 SGHVS, CDR2 FNYEAQ.

This rearrangement joins TRBV27 to TRBJ1-1; TRBD1 is a possible D gene (6 bases). Trimming removed 1 base at V and 0 bases at J, with 9 bases between. Germline CDR1 reads MNHEY; CDR2 reads SMNVEV (reference sequence). The CDR3 totals 15 residues. In nucleotides, the CDR3 is TGTGCCAGCAGTTTATACAGGGAAATGAACACTGAAGCTTTCTTT. Encoded protein: CASSLYREMNTEAFF.

This chain connects TRBV7-8 to TRBJ1-2; no definite D call. The CDR3 sequence is 13 residues long. CDR1 and CDR2 (germline): SGHVS, FQNEAQ. Trimming took 2 bases from V and 8 from J, leaving 12 bases between them. The CDR3 sequence: CASSLNELRGYTF. CDR3 coding DNA: TGTGCCAGCAGCTTAAATGAGTTGAGGGGCTACACCTTC.

The table lists this clone with a count of one. V gene TRBV4-1 combines with J gene TRBJ2-5; no definite D call. V lost 4 bases and J 7 bases, leaving 13 bases between the germline ends. The CDR3 length is 13 residues. Looked up from germline, CDR1 is MGHRA and CDR2 is YSYEKL. The CDR3 region has the DNA TGCGCCAGCAGCCGCGGTCGCTTGGGGACCCAGTACTTC. Protein sequence: CASSRGRLGTQYF.

The chain is built from TRBV30 and TRBJ2-3; a weak D match, TRBD1 (5 bases). V lost 0 bases to trimming and J lost 0 bases, with 10 bases between them. The CDR3 is 15 residues long. The germline V gene encodes CDR1 GTSNPN and CDR2 SVGIG (reference sequence). CDR3 region: CAWSVLGLSTDTQYF. The CDR3 DNA follows: TGTGCCTGGAGTGTACTGGGGCTAAGCACAGATACGCAGTATTTT.

The chain couples TRBV6-5 to TRBJ2-1, with 8 bases that match TRBD1. The CDR3 totals 13 residues. Trimming removed 8 bases from V and 8 bases from J; junction bases left unmatched: 8. Per the germline V gene, CDR1 is MNHEY and CDR2 is SVGAGI. The CDR3 loop reads CASPRTGFDEQFF. Here the CDR3 DNA reads TGTGCCAGCCCAAGGACAGGGTTCGATGAGCAGTTCTTC.

V usage is TRBV6-6 and J usage is TRBJ1-5; D is perhaps TRBD1 (5 bases). Germline CDR1 and CDR2: MNHNY and SVGAGI (reference sequence). The CDR3 spans 15 residues. V lost 5 bases, J lost 0 bases, and 11 bases lay in between. The CDR3 coding sequence is TGTGCCAGCAGTCGAGCGGGGGTTAGCAATCAGCCCCAGCATTTT. Translation gives CASSRAGVSNQPQHF.

This clone has only one observation. This chain links TRBV2 with TRBJ2-7, with 11 bases that match TRBD2. The CDR3 is 15 residues long. V lost 7 bases, J lost 7 bases, and 12 bases stayed unmatched. Germline CDR1 reads SNHLY; CDR2 reads FYNNEI. The CDR3 nucleotides read TGTGCCAGCATCAGGACACTAGCGGGAGAAGGAGAGCAGTACTTC. Residues: CASIRTLAGEGEQYF.

V and J are TRBV6-5 and TRBJ2-7; TRBD1 matches 9 bases. The CDR3 runs 14 residues. The V and J ends lost 6 bases and 1 base, in that order; junction bases with no gene match: 4. CDR1 is MNHEY and CDR2 is SVGAGI in the germline V gene. CDR3 sequence (DNA): TGTGCCAGCAGACCGGGACAGGGTTCCTACGAGCAGTACTTC. Translation: CASRPGQGSYEQYF.

This clone was seen just once. The chain has TRBV28 and TRBJ1-3; 7 bases agree with TRBD1. From germline, CDR1 is MDHEN and CDR2 SYDVKM. This CDR3 comprises 12 residues. Trimming at V came to 7 bases and at J to 5 bases, leaving 2 bases not matched to a gene. This CDR3 reads CASTTGRNTIYF. In DNA form, the CDR3 reads TGTGCCAGCACGACAGGGAGAAACACCATATATTTT.

This rearrangement joins TRBV11-2 to TRBJ2-3, with D perhaps TRBD2 (5 bases). V was pared by 1 base and J by 5 bases, with 7 bases between. There are 13 residues in the CDR3. CDR1 and CDR2 (germline): SGHAT, FQNNGV. The DNA of the CDR3 is TGTGCCAGCAGCTTAGCCGGGGTAGATACGCAGTATTTT. It is translated as CASSLAGVDTQYF.

The chain recombines TRBV4-1 with TRBJ1-1, with D uncertain. The germline gives CDR1 MGHRA, CDR2 YSYEKL. With 1 base removed from V and 5 bases from J, the gap between germline ends came to 5 bases. The CDR3 covers 12 residues. CDR3 sequence reads: CASSQGRTEAFF. CDR3 bases: TGCGCCAGCAGCCAAGGGAGGACTGAAGCTTTCTTT.

The chain combines TRBV7-2 with TRBJ1-5; D ambiguous. The CDR3 totals 12 residues. Per germline, CDR1 SGHTA and CDR2 FQGNSA. Trimming shortened V by 0 bases and J by 6 bases, and 3 bases separated the two germline ends. The CDR3 nucleotides read TGTGCCAGCAGCTTAGCGGCTCAGCCCCAGCATTTT. Amino acids: CASSLAAQPQHF.

The chain couples TRBV11-3 to TRBJ1-1; unclear D gene. CDR1 is SGHNT and CDR2 is YENEEA in the germline V gene. The CDR3 consists of 13 residues. With 2 bases removed from V and 4 bases from J, the gap between germline ends came to 8 bases. Written as DNA, the CDR3 is TGTGCCAGCAGCTTAAAGTATAGCACTGAAGCTTTCTTT. Its protein product is CASSLKYSTEAFF.

The CDR3 loop is CASSLQGQDPTDTQYF. CDR3 sequence (DNA): TGTGCCAGCAGCTTACAGGGACAGGACCCCACAGATACGCAGTATTTT. This chain joins TRBV11-3 and TRBJ2-3; 8 bases agree with TRBD1. The germline V gene encodes CDR1 SGHNT and CDR2 YENEEA. The V gene end was trimmed by 2 bases and the J gene end by 2 bases; junction bases not matched to a gene: 6. The CDR3 spans 16 residues.

V is TRBV19 and J is TRBJ2-2, with 8 positions matching TRBD1. CDR3 length equals 16 residues. CDR1 and CDR2 (germline): LNHDA, SQIVND (reference sequence). V lost 5 bases to trimming and J lost 3 bases; unmatched junction nucleotides: 8. CDR3 in DNA: TGTGCCAGTAGTTCCCATGGACAGGGTTACACCGGGGAGCTGTTTTTT. It encodes CASSSHGQGYTGELFF.

The CDR3 spells CASSPDPGYNQPQHF. The CDR3 DNA follows: TGCGCCAGCAGCCCGGATCCGGGATACAATCAGCCCCAGCATTTT. The V and J genes are TRBV5-1 and TRBJ1-5; no clear D gene. This CDR3 contains 15 residues. V lost 4 bases and J 3 bases, leaving 14 bases between the germline ends. Germline CDR1 SGHRS, CDR2 YFSETQ. Combining the CDR3 with reference TRBV5-1 and TRBJ1-5 gives the whole variable domain KAGVTQTPRYLIKTRGQQVTLSCSPISGHRSVSWYQQTPGQGLQFLFEYFSETQRNKGNFPGRFSGRQFSNSRSEMNVSTLELGDSALYLCASSPDPGYNQPQHFGDGTRLSIL.